This entry lists 20 T cell receptor beta chains sequenced from one sample in a study of cytomegalovirus exposure and HLA in healthy donors. PCR amplification relied on 60 Vbeta primers (plus 13 Jbeta primers). Produced via immunoSEQ multiplex PCR; TCRdb's table is partial and in-frame only. The data show under 250,000 clones, around three quarters seen once. What was sequenced was PBMCs. These receptors were obtained from a man aged 30-40 years in good health and CMV-seronegative.

CDR3 sequence (DNA): TGCGCCAGCAGCTTCGGGGAGAACAGGGGGCGACTCTACGAGCAGTACTTC. Its protein product is CASSFGENRGRLYEQYF. V gene TRBV4-1 combines with J gene TRBJ2-7; TRBD1 matches at 9 bases. Germline loops: CDR1 MGHRA, CDR2 YSYEKL. The CDR3 is made up of 17 amino acids. Unmatched junction bases numbered 14, after V lost 5 bases and J lost 3 bases.

This chain uses TRBV29-1 with TRBJ2-7, with 10 bases that match TRBD2. This CDR3 comprises 12 residues. Germline V gene data show CDR1 as SQVTM and CDR2 as ANQGSEA. J lost 6 bases, V lost 4 bases, and 3 bases had no gene match. CDR3 DNA: TGCAGCGTTGTTCTAGCGGGAGCCGAGCAGTACTTC. This encodes CSVVLAGAEQYF.

The chain employs TRBV6-6 and TRBJ2-1, with a tentative D call TRBD2 (5 bases). Trimming cost V 5 bases and J 6 bases, with 17 bases left between them. Germline V gene lookup returns CDR1 MNHNY and CDR2 SVGAGI (reference sequence). There are 15 residues in the CDR3. The DNA of the CDR3 is TGTGCCAGCAGTACCACTAGTTCCTGGGGCAATGAGCAGTTCTTC. This translates into CASSTTSSWGNEQFF.

This clone was counted once. The CDR3 here is CATSRDVAAGANVLTF. The CDR3 region has the DNA TGTGCCACCAGCAGAGATGTAGCAGCTGGGGCCAACGTCCTGACTTTC. V gene TRBV15 combines with J gene TRBJ2-6, with no clear D. From germline, CDR1 is LNHNV and CDR2 YYDKDF (reference sequence). This CDR3 has 16 amino acids. Trimming pared 0 bases from V and 2 bases from J, leaving 8 bases between.

The chain carries TRBV7-3 and TRBJ2-7, with D possibly matching TRBD1 (5 bases). The V end was cut by 1 base, the J end by 5 bases, with 18 bases between. The CDR3 spans 16 residues. The germline V gene encodes CDR1 SGHTA and CDR2 FQGTGA. CDR3 sequence: CASSLKGVDIHHEQYF. In DNA form, the CDR3 reads TGTGCCAGCAGCTTAAAAGGGGTGGACATCCACCACGAGCAGTACTTC.

The chain combines TRBV6-1 with TRBJ2-5; 7 bases match TRBD2. This CDR3 has 16 residues. V shed 2 bases, J shed 5 bases, and the junction held 11 bases outside the gene matches. CDR1 and CDR2 from the germline V gene are MNHNS and SASEGT. CDR3 nucleotides: TGTGCCAGCAGTGAACTTACGGGGGGTTTTCAGGAGACCCAGTACTTC. Translated: CASSELTGGFQETQYF.

The J gene is TRBJ2-7, the V gene TRBV9; TRBD1 might be the D (6 bases). CDR1 is SGDLS and CDR2 is YYNGEE in the germline V gene. V was shortened by 0 bases and J by 0 bases, with 7 bases between the two germline ends. The CDR3 extends over 14 amino acids. This CDR3 is CASSVGQDSYEQYF. DNA for the CDR3: TGTGCCAGCAGCGTAGGACAGGACTCCTACGAGCAGTACTTC. Combining the CDR3 with reference TRBV9 and TRBJ2-7 gives the whole variable domain DSGVTQTPKHLITATGQRVTLRCSPRSGDLSVYWYQQSLDQGLQFLIQYYNGEERAKGNILERFSAQQFPDLHSELNLSSLELGDSALYFCASSVGQDSYEQYFGPGTRLTVT.

The CDR3 sequence is CASSKTGIYNSPLHF. DNA for the CDR3: TGTGCCAGCAGTAAGACAGGGATCTATAATTCACCCCTCCACTTT. The V gene is TRBV6-5, the J gene TRBJ1-6; 7 nucleotides match TRBD1. Trimming cost V 5 bases and J 3 bases; bases outside gene matches: 4. This CDR3 has 15 amino acids. Per germline, CDR1 MNHEY and CDR2 SVGAGI.

The chain has TRBV11-2 and TRBJ2-5, with D possibly TRBD1 on 6 matching bases. Germline V gene sequence: CDR1 SGHAT, CDR2 FQNNGV. V lost 4 bases to trimming and J lost 5 bases, with 20 bases between them. The CDR3 covers 16 residues. CDR3 in DNA: TGTGCCAGCAGCTCCCAAACAACAGGGATGAGGGAGACCCAGTACTTC. Protein product: CASSSQTTGMRETQYF.

V is TRBV28 and J is TRBJ2-5, with D possibly matching TRBD2 (5 bases). V lost 3 bases and J lost 3, with 8 bases in between. The CDR3 runs 13 residues. Germline assignment: CDR1 MDHEN and CDR2 SYDVKM. The CDR3 DNA reads TGTGCCAGCAGTTTCTCGGGGAAAGAGACCCAGTACTTC. Encoded protein: CASSFSGKETQYF.

This chain connects TRBV29-1 to TRBJ2-5, with 8 bases matching TRBD1. From germline, CDR1 is SQVTM and CDR2 ANQGSEA. The length of the CDR3 is 12 residues. V lost 8 bases and J lost 4; bases outside the gene matches: 6. The CDR3 sequence is CSLNRGSETQYF. In nucleotides, the CDR3 is TGCAGCTTAAACAGGGGGTCAGAGACCCAGTACTTC.

The V call is TRBV11-2, the J call TRBJ1-1; the D gene is possibly TRBD1 (6 bases). The CDR3 has 14 amino acids. Trimming took 3 bases from V and 4 from J, leaving 12 bases between them. CDR1 and CDR2 from the germline V gene are SGHAT and FQNNGV. This CDR3 reads CASSFRGQSTEAFF. The CDR3 nucleotides are TGTGCCAGCAGCTTCAGGGGCCAGAGCACTGAAGCTTTCTTT.

J is TRBJ2-3 and V is TRBV6-6, with 10 bases identical to TRBD2. Unmatched junction bases numbered 3, after V lost 2 bases and J lost 1 base. The CDR3 contains 16 residues. Germline V gene data show CDR1 as MNHNY and CDR2 as SVGAGI (reference sequence). This chain's CDR3 is CASSYRGLAGTDTQYF. The CDR3 region has the DNA TGTGCCAGCAGTTACCGCGGACTAGCGGGCACAGATACGCAGTATTTT.

The chain combines TRBV30 with TRBJ2-7; D ambiguous. Looked up from germline, CDR1 is GTSNPN and CDR2 is SVGIG (reference sequence). The V gene lost 1 base and the J gene lost 3 bases, with 19 bases spanning the gap. CDR3 length: 16 residues. CDR3 DNA: TGTGCCTGGAGTGCACCAGTCGAGCAGGTCCACTACGAGCAGTACTTC. This codes for CAWSAPVEQVHYEQYF.

V and J are TRBV11-2 and TRBJ2-1; tentative D call: TRBD2 (6 bases). This CDR3 is 13 amino acids long. V lost 6 bases and J lost 8, with 14 bases in between. Germline lookup yields CDR1 SGHAT and CDR2 FQNNGV. CDR3: CASRFTGADEQFF. Written as DNA, the CDR3 is TGTGCCAGCAGGTTCACGGGAGCGGATGAGCAGTTCTTC.

The rearrangement uses TRBV11-2 and TRBJ2-1, with TRBD2 as a possible D gene (6 bases). V was clipped by 0 bases and J by 9 bases, with 15 bases between them. Germline V CDR1 and CDR2: SGHAT, FQNNGV. This CDR3 is 15 amino acids long. The CDR3 coding sequence is TGTGCCAGCAGCTTAGACGGGGGATTAGGGCCTGAGCAGTTCTTC. This gives the protein CASSLDGGLGPEQFF.

The chain is built from TRBV28 and TRBJ2-1; 7 nucleotides agree with TRBD1. The CDR3 has 12 amino acids. Germline V gives CDR1 MDHEN, CDR2 SYDVKM. Losses at the gene ends were 5 bases for V and 11 bases for J; bases not matched to a gene: 6. CDR3 amino acids: CASSTGQQQQFF. The CDR3 region has the DNA TGTGCCAGCAGTACGGGACAGCAACAGCAGTTCTTC.

V and J are TRBV27 and TRBJ1-5; 7 positions agree with TRBD1. The CDR3 totals 14 residues. Per germline, CDR1 MNHEY and CDR2 SMNVEV (reference sequence). CDR3 loop: CASRSQGSNQPQHF. CDR3 nucleotides: TGTGCTTCTAGGTCACAGGGGAGTAATCAGCCCCAGCATTTT.

The DNA of the CDR3 is TGCGCCAGCAGCCAAGATCCTGGCATGAACACTGAAGCTTTCTTT. Translated: CASSQDPGMNTEAFF. The genes are TRBV4-1 and TRBJ1-1; D unresolved. This CDR3 has 15 amino acids. V was cut by 0 bases and J by 0 bases, with 8 bases left in between. Germline V gene lookup returns CDR1 MGHRA and CDR2 YSYEKL.

This chain connects TRBV6-1 to TRBJ1-5, with D unresolved. V was clipped by 1 base and J by 3 bases, with 7 bases between them. Germline assignment: CDR1 MNHNS and CDR2 SASEGT. This CDR3 is built from 14 residues. The CDR3 DNA reads as TGTGCCAGCAGTGAAGGGGCAGTCAATCAGCCCCAGCATTTT. Residues: CASSEGAVNQPQHF.